The rows below give T cell receptor beta chains drawn from one sample of a study of T cells in Graves' hyperthyroidism and ophthalmopathy. TCRdb reanalysed the multiplex PCR reads using MiXCR and keeps one entry per CDR3 protein. The data contain 490,000 or so distinct CDR3 sequences, 40% to 50% of them singletons. Sequenced material: peripheral blood or thyroid tissue (not recorded which). Receptors originate from an adult woman with Graves' disease, either hyperthyroidism or ophthalmopathy (not recorded which). CDR3s include the opening cysteine and the closing phenylalanine or tryptophan. Fields, in order: clone size, J gene, V gene, D gene, CDR3 DNA, CDR3 protein. D genes are given only for firm matches. Only part of the rows carry a size: once, few, many, or a class if the clone is expanded.

- TRBJ1-4 TRBV20-1 - TGCAGTGCTAGGGTCTGGGAAAAACTGTTTTTT CSARVWEKLFF
many TRBJ1-1 TRBV20-1 - TGCAGTGCACCTAGACGGTCTATGAACACTGAAGCTTTCTTT CSAPRRSMNTEAFF
- TRBJ2-7 TRBV11-2 - TGTGCCAGCAGCTTAGGTGCCGACCGACTTCGCTACGAGCAGTACTTC CASSLGADRLRYEQYF
- TRBJ1-3 TRBV30 - TGTGCCTGGAGTGTATTGTTTGGAAACACCATATATTTT CAWSVLFGNTIYF
- TRBJ1-4 TRBV4-1 - TGCGCCAGCAGCCAAGGACCGGGAGAAAAACTGTTTTTT CASSQGPGEKLFF
- TRBJ2-5 TRBV12-3/TRBV12-4 TRBD1 TGTGCCAGCAGCTACAGGGGAGTCAGTCAGCCCCAGTACTTC CASSYRGVSQPQYF
- TRBJ2-1 TRBV29-1 TRBD2 TGCAGCGTTGACCCTGGGACTAGCGGGAGAGGGTACAATGAGCAGTTCTTC CSVDPGTSGRGYNEQFF
- TRBJ2-7 TRBV19 - TGTGCCAGTAGTCCGTTAGCAGGGGTGGACTACGAGCAGTACTTC CASSPLAGVDYEQYF
once TRBJ1-2 TRBV24-1 TRBD1 TGTGCCACCAGTGAATCCGGGACAGAGTATGGCTACACCTTC CATSESGTEYGYTF
- TRBJ1-2 TRBV9 - TGTGCCAGCAGCGTAGTACTAGACGGACAAGTAGGCGGCTACACCTTC CASSVVLDGQVGGYTF
- TRBJ1-3 TRBV10-3 TRBD1 TGTGCCACCCAGGACAGGGGTGATGTTTTGTCTGGAAACACCATATATTTT CATQDRGDVLSGNTIYF
few TRBJ1-6 TRBV11-2 TRBD1 TGTGCCAGCAGCTTACGACAGGGAGTAGGCTATAATTCACCCCTCCACTTT CASSLRQGVGYNSPLHF
many TRBJ1-1 TRBV5-1 - TGTGCCAGCAGCTTAGCTGCGGGAGGGACTGAAGCTTTCTTT CASSLAAGGTEAFF
many TRBJ2-5 TRBV7-9 TRBD2 TGTGCCAGCACCCAATTAGCGGGAGAAGAGACCCAGTACTTC CASTQLAGEETQYF
- TRBJ1-1 TRBV2 - TGTGCCAGCAGAAGACCCGAGACAGGCCGATTGCGAGCTTTCTTT CASRRPETGRLRAFF
- TRBJ1-5 TRBV2 - TGTGCCAGCAGTGAACGCAGCAAGTTCCTCAATCAGCCCCAGCATTTT CASSERSKFLNQPQHF
- TRBJ2-7 TRBV10-3 - TGTGCCATCAGTGAGGTATTGGGGAATGGCTACGAGCAGTACTTC CAISEVLGNGYEQYF
many TRBJ1-2 TRBV7-2 TRBD1 TGTGCCAGCAGCGCAAGTCCTCAGGGGGCCCGGGGCTACACCTTC CASSASPQGARGYTF
few TRBJ2-3 TRBV15 - TGTGCCACCGGCTTGGGTGGGAACACAGATACGCAGTATTTT CATGLGGNTDTQYF
few TRBJ2-7 TRBV6-5 TRBD2 TGTGCCAGCAGTTACTCGATCCTAGCGGGGGCCTACGAGCAGTACTTC CASSYSILAGAYEQYF
- TRBJ2-2 TRBV6-1 - TGTGCCAGCAGTTCTTGGGCCCTCCGAGGGGAGCTGTTTTTT CASSSWALRGELFF
many TRBJ2-7 TRBV5-6 TRBD1 TGTGCCAGCAGCTCCGGACAGGGGGCGGGCGAGCAGTACTTC CASSSGQGAGEQYF
- TRBJ2-2 TRBV2 - TGTGCCAGCAGAAAAGGAGAGGTTAACACCGGGGAGCTGTTTTTT CASRKGEVNTGELFF
many TRBJ1-2 TRBV5-1 - TGCGCCAGCAGCCCCGAAACAGGGTTCGGTGGCTACACCTTC CASSPETGFGGYTF
- TRBJ1-5 TRBV7-8 - TGTGCCAGCAGTTTATTCTCTGATTATAGCAATCAGCCCCAGCATTTT CASSLFSDYSNQPQHF
- TRBJ1-4 TRBV6-5 TRBD1 TGTGCCAGCAGAGGGGACAGGGGGCTTGAAAAACTGTTTTTT CASRGDRGLEKLFF
- TRBJ2-2 TRBV25-1 - TGTGCCAGCAGTTGGGGGACACCGGGGGAGCTGTTTTTT CASSWGTPGELFF
- TRBJ2-7 TRBV11-2 - TGTGCCAGCACCCCTGGCGGAGAGGTTCCCTACGAGCAGTACTTC CASTPGGEVPYEQYF
many TRBJ2-7 TRBV7-8 TRBD2 TGTGCCAGCAGCCCCTTTCTAGCGGTCTCCTACGAGCAGTACTTC CASSPFLAVSYEQYF
few TRBJ2-7 TRBV5-1 TRBD1 TGCGCCAGCAGCGATAGAACAGGGGCAGCCGAGCAGTACTTC CASSDRTGAAEQYF
many TRBJ1-4 TRBV6-1 - TGTGCCAGCAAGGCAGGGATTAATGAAAAACTGTTTTTT CASKAGINEKLFF
- TRBJ2-5 TRBV24-1 - TGTGCCACCGAGGGTGCATCGGAGACCCAGTACTTC CATEGASETQYF
- TRBJ1-3 TRBV4-2 - TGTGCCAGCAGCCAAGATCACGGGAAGAGAGGAAACACCATATATTTT CASSQDHGKRGNTIYF
- TRBJ1-6 TRBV7-4 - TGCGCCAGCAGCCAAGTGGGTTATAATTCACCCCTCCACTTT CASSQVGYNSPLHF
few TRBJ1-1 TRBV7-9 - TGTGCCAGCAGCCCCCCTTCGGGTGGTGGGCCTGAAGCTTTCTTT CASSPPSGGGPEAFF
- TRBJ1-2 TRBV7-9 - TGTGCCAGCAGCTTCTATGGGAGCGGCTACACCTTC CASSFYGSGYTF
few TRBJ1-4 TRBV11-2 - TGTGCCAGCATCACTTACCCCGGACAGAATGAAAAACTGTTTTTT CASITYPGQNEKLFF
- TRBJ1-1 TRBV7-2 - TGTGCCAGTACCCCCTGGGAAGGCATTGAAGCTTTCTTT CASTPWEGIEAFF
many TRBJ1-1 TRBV24-1 - TGTGCCACCAGTGAATCCACGGGTGAAGCTTTCTTT CATSESTGEAFF
few TRBJ2-5 TRBV20-1 - TGCAGTGCGGGGGGCAGGGTAGAAGAGACCCAGTACTTC CSAGGRVEETQYF
- TRBJ2-7 TRBV29-1 - TGCAGCGTTGAAATTGAGGGTACCTACGAGCAGTACTTC CSVEIEGTYEQYF
- TRBJ2-2 TRBV12-3/TRBV12-4 - TGTGCCAGCAGTTTAGACCCGTTGGGCACGAACACCGGGGAGCTGTTTTTT CASSLDPLGTNTGELFF
few TRBJ1-3 TRBV10-3 - TGTGCCATCAGCCCCGGATCGTCTGGAAACACCATATATTTT CAISPGSSGNTIYF
- TRBJ2-1 TRBV7-2 - TGTGCCAGCAGCCCAAGGGCGCAGGAGCAGTTCTTC CASSPRAQEQFF
many TRBJ1-1 TRBV15 - TGTGCCACCAGCAGAGATAGGCAGCCGGACACTGAAGCTTTCTTT CATSRDRQPDTEAFF
few TRBJ2-7 TRBV10-3 - TGTGCCATCAGTGACGAGCCAGGGAGCTCCTACGAGCAGTACTTC CAISDEPGSSYEQYF
- TRBJ2-6 TRBV10-3 - TGTGCCATCAGCCCAGCGGACAACGTCCTGACTTTC CAISPADNVLTF
- TRBJ2-7 TRBV20-1 - TGCAGCCCACTGGGGCGGGATTCCTACGAGCAGTACTTC CSPLGRDSYEQYF
- TRBJ2-5 TRBV29-1 - TGCAGCGTTGAACCCGGGAGTGAAGGAGAGACCCAGTACTTC CSVEPGSEGETQYF
many TRBJ1-5 TRBV20-1 - TGCAGTGCCCCGAGAGGGCAGGGGCATCCGCCCCAGCATTTT CSAPRGQGHPPQHF
many TRBJ2-5 TRBV29-1 - TGCAGCGTTGAAGATCGGACAGGCGGAGGGGAGACCCAGTACTTC CSVEDRTGGGETQYF
- TRBJ1-2 TRBV28 TRBD1 TGTGCCAGCAGGGAGACAGGGGGCGACTATGGCTACACCTTC CASRETGGDYGYTF
few TRBJ1-2 TRBV29-1 - TGCAGCGTTGAAGGAGCAGTAGGCGGCTACACCTTC CSVEGAVGGYTF
- TRBJ1-6 TRBV20-1 - TGCAGTGCTAGAGGGGAATCTGGAGGCTCACCCATCCACTTT CSARGESGGSPIHF
- TRBJ1-1 TRBV7-9 - - CASSFYICSAHRGGTEAFF
many TRBJ1-3 TRBV4-1 - TGCGCCAGCAGCCTAATGACGTATCCTGGAAACACCATATATTTT CASSLMTYPGNTIYF
- TRBJ2-4 TRBV10-1 TRBD1 TGCGCCAGCAGGGATGGGGGACAGGGTCTGAACATTCAGTACTTC CASRDGGQGLNIQYF
- TRBJ1-1 TRBV29-1 - TGCAGCGTTGTTTTTTCACCGACAGCTAACACTGAAGCTTTCTTT CSVVFSPTANTEAFF
- TRBJ2-7 TRBV24-1 - TGTGCCACCAGTGACAGGTTCTACTACGAGCAGTACTTC CATSDRFYYEQYF